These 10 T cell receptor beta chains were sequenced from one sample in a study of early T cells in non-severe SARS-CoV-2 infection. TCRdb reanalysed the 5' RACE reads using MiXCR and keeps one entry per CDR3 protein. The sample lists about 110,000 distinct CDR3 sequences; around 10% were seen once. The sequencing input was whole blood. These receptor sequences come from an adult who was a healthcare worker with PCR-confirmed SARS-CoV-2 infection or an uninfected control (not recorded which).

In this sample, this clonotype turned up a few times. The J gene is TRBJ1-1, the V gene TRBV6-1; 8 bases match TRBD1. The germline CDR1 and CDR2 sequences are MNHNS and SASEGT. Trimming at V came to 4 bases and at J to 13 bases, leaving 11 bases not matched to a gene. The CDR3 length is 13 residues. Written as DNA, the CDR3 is TGTGCCAGCAGTGGACAGGGGCTTAAGGATGGTTTCTTT. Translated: CASSGQGLKDGFF.

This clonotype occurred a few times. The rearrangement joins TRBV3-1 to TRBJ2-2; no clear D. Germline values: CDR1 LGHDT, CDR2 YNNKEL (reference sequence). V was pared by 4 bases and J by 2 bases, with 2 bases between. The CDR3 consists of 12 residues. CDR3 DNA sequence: TGTGCCAGCAGCCGAAACACCGGGGAGCTGTTTTTT. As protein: CASSRNTGELFF.

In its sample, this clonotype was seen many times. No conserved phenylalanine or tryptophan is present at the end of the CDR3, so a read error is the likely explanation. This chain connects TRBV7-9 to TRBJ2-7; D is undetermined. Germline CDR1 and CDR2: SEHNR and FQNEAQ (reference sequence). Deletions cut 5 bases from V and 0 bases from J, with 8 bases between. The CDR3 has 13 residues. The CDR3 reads CASSPESSYEQYL. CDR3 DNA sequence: TGTGCCAGCAGCCCTGAGAGCTCCTACGAGCAGTACCTC.

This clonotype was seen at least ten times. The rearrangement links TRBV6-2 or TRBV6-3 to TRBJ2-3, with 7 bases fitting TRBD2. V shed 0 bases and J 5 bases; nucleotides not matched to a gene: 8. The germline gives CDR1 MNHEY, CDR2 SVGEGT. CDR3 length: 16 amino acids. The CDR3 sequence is CASSYSSGAALDTQYF. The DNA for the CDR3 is TGTGCCAGCAGTTACTCGAGCGGGGCCGCTCTAGATACGCAGTATTTT.

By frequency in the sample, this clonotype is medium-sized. The CDR3, as DNA: TGTGCCAGCAGCTCCGAAGGACAGGGGCGCACTGAAGCTTTCTTT. Its protein product is CASSSEGQGRTEAFF. The V gene is TRBV11-1, the J gene TRBJ1-1, with 9 nucleotides matching TRBD1. Trimming at V came to 4 bases and at J to 4 bases, leaving 7 bases not matched to a gene. The CDR3 covers 15 residues. Germline CDR1 is SGHAT and CDR2 is FQDESV (reference sequence).

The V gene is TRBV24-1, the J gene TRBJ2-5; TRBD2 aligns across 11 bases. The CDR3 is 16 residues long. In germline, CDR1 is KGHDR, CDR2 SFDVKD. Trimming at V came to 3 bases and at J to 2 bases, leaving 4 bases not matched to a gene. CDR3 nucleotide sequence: TGTGCCACCAGTGATCGGACTAGCGGGCTTCAAGAGACCCAGTACTTC. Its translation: CATSDRTSGLQETQYF.

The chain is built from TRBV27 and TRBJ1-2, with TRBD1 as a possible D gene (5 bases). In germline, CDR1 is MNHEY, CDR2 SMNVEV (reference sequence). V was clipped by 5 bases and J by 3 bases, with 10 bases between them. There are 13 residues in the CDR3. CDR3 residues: CASSPWGHYGYTF. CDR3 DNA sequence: TGTGCCAGCAGTCCCTGGGGCCACTATGGCTACACCTTC.

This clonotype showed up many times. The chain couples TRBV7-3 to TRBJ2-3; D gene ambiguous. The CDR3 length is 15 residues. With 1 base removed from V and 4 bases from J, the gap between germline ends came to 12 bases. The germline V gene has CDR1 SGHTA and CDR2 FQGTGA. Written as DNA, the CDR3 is TGTGCCAGCAGCTTAATGGCGGTAGCCCCAGATACGCAGTATTTT. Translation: CASSLMAVAPDTQYF.

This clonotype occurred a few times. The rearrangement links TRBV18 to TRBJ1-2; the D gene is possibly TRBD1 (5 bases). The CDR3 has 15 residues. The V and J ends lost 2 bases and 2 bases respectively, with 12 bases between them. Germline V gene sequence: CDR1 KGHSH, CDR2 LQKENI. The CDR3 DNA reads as TGTGCCAGCTCACCAGGTGGCGGGACCAACTATGGCTACACCTTC. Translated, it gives CASSPGGGTNYGYTF.

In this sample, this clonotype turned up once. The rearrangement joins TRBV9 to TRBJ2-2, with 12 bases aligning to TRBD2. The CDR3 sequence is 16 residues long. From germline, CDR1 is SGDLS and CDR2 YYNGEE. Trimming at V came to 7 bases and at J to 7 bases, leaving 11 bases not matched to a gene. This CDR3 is CASSPRTSGIFGELFF. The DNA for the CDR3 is TGTGCCAGCTCGCCCCGGACTAGCGGGATTTTCGGGGAGCTGTTTTTT.